The rows below give T cell receptor beta chains drawn from one sample of a study of T cell changes during pregnancy in multiple sclerosis. The assay was immunoSEQ multiplex PCR, and TCRdb's table has in-frame clones only and misses some. The sample yields about 79,000 clones, just under 95% seen once. This specimen was peripheral blood, taken in the second trimester of pregnancy. These TCRs come from a female donor in good health, enrolled as a control in a pregnancy study. Both conserved end residues are trimmed from each CDR3. The D gene is left open where the match is weak.

TRBV5-6	.	ASSTDPNTGELF
TRBV7-2	.	ASSLRGETQY
TRBV18	TRBD1	ASSPPDRRNGYT
TRBV4-3	TRBD2	ASSSGLAENTGELF
TRBV4-3	TRBD1	ASSQVGTGVGNSPLH
TRBV7-9	TRBD1	ASSTSTGGHGYT
TRBV4-3	.	ASSQARGRGQFYEQY
TRBV7-2	TRBD2	ASSLGLAGTEQY
TRBV5-4	TRBD1	ASSFGQEDSPLH
TRBV19	TRBD2	ASSPRTSGDTDTQY
TRBV10-1	TRBD2	AGTLSTIRAGGETQY
TRBV7-9	.	ASSPGLQPQH
TRBV7-3	.	ASSLSQGTGYT
TRBV6-6	TRBD2	ASSYGRGGLDEQF
TRBV2	TRBD1	ASSGDRAGTGELF
TRBV11-3	TRBD2	ASSLERGGGSYEQY
TRBV5-6	.	ASSPGDNEQF
TRBV7-2	TRBD2	ASSSELAGGSEQF
TRBV5-6	TRBD1	ASSKRVGTGGENQPQH
TRBV5-1	.	ASSFQGNGNTIY
TRBV9	.	ASSGSAGLLSNSPLH
TRBV9	.	ASSVAGYTNYGYT
TRBV18	TRBD1	ASSPGTGNQPQH
TRBV29-1	TRBD1	SVVEDRGYYLSSGNTIY
TRBV29-1	.	SVEEDITDTQY
TRBV19	.	ASSPGRYGYT
TRBV2	TRBD2	ASSVHPGLAGYGAEQY
TRBV30	.	AWGSGSYNSPLH
TRBV7-2	.	ASSLGLTGGPQH
TRBV11-2	TRBD2	ASSLGKLAGDSTDTQY
TRBV6-5	.	ASSTRQVQETQY
TRBV20-1	TRBD1	SASRTGEAF
TRBV2	.	ASIRGANTGELF
TRBV19	.	ASSIETLYSNQPQH
TRBV11-1	TRBD1	ASSQRQGGHEQY
TRBV15	.	ASTLGAFTDTQY
TRBV5-4	.	ASSLTSGVGNTIY
TRBV6-5	.	ASSYSVSSYNSPLH
TRBV2	TRBD1	ASSQGVPEAF
TRBV19	TRBD2	ASNSPGLAGGGDTQY
TRBV30	TRBD1	AWGPGTGNTEAF
TRBV7-9	.	ASSHAAGYNEQF
TRBV10-3	.	AITIDSSGNTIY
TRBV7-3	.	ASSLIHLHYEQY
TRBV14	TRBD2	ASSQLSSGGYNEQF
TRBV4-3	.	ASSQAADNNEQF
TRBV30	.	AWSTGSGQPQH
TRBV7-3	TRBD1	ASSRSRTGMNYEQY
TRBV4-3	TRBD2	ASSRRLAGFGTGELF
TRBV7-2	TRBD1	ASSLSGTGATEAF